Following are 15 T cell receptor beta chains from one sample sequenced in a study of CD8 T cells in ankylosing spondylitis. The antigens these receptors bind are not known. Study findings and constraints: Typical of ankylosing spondylitis blood, it appeared, was a TCR beta motif of about eight highly homologous variants.

One entry per CDR3 protein results from TCRdb running MiXCR on the 5' RACE reads. The sample records approximately 520,000 distinct CDR3 sequences, approximately 5.3% being singletons. Input material: blood, either unsorted or a sorted T cell fraction (not recorded which). These receptors came from a male donor with ankylosing spondylitis.

The V gene is TRBV6-1, the J gene TRBJ1-5; D is ambiguous. The V and J ends lost 8 bases and 4 bases respectively, with 15 bases between them. The CDR3 has 14 amino acids. Germline loops: CDR1 MNHNS, CDR2 SASEGT. The CDR3 DNA sequence: TGTGCCAGCCGAGGCCCGGGCAGAAATCAGCCCCAGCATTTT. Amino acid sequence: CASRGPGRNQPQHF.

This clonotype was seen a few times. V is TRBV6-1 and J is TRBJ2-3, with D perhaps TRBD2 (6 bases). The CDR3 has 15 residues. Per the germline V gene, CDR1 is MNHNS and CDR2 is SASEGT. V lost 6 bases, J lost 5 bases, and 18 bases lay in between. Here the CDR3 DNA reads TGTGCCAGCAGCCCGGCCCTAGCGATGCTAGATACGCAGTATTTT. This gives the protein CASSPALAMLDTQYF.

This clonotype was found many times. The genes are TRBV20-1 and TRBJ1-1; maybe TRBD1 (6 bases). Deletions cut 0 bases from V and 1 base from J, with 9 bases between. This CDR3 has 14 residues. CDR1 and CDR2 from the germline V gene are DFQATT and SNEGSKA (reference sequence). The chain's CDR3 is CSARDQGPNTEAFF. The CDR3 DNA sequence: TGCAGTGCTAGAGATCAGGGGCCGAACACTGAAGCTTTCTTT.

The J gene is TRBJ1-1, the V gene TRBV5-5; maybe TRBD1 (5 bases). The germline V gene encodes CDR1 SGHKS and CDR2 YYEKEE (reference sequence). V dropped 3 bases and J dropped 5 bases, with 14 bases sitting between them. The CDR3 is 14 residues long. The CDR3: CASSWGVRGTEAFF. CDR3 bases: TGTGCCAGCAGCTGGGGGGTTCGGGGGACTGAAGCTTTCTTT. The entire variable domain, with the rest obtained from reference TRBV5-5 and TRBJ1-1, is as follows: DAGVTQSPTHLIKTRGQQVTLRCSPISGHKSVSWYQQVLGQGPQFIFQYYEKEERGRGNFPDRFSARQFPNYSSELNVNALLLGDSALYLCASSWGVRGTEAFFGQGTRLTVV.

This clonotype was seen at least ten times. V and J are TRBV12-3 or TRBV12-4 and TRBJ1-6; D is unresolved. The CDR3 is 14 residues long. The V end lost 3 bases, the J end lost 8 bases, and 11 bases lay between the germline ends. The chain's CDR3 is CASSLVRRHSPLHF. In DNA, the CDR3 is TGTGCCAGCAGTTTGGTGAGACGCCATTCACCCCTCCACTTT.

This clonotype was seen repeatedly, ten times or more. The chain carries TRBV28 and TRBJ1-2; 10 bases are shared with TRBD1. Trimming at V came to 6 bases and at J to 13 bases, leaving 5 bases not matched to a gene. The CDR3 length is 11 residues. Germline V gene sequence: CDR1 MDHEN, CDR2 SYDVKM. CDR3 protein: CASRTGTGVTF. The CDR3 bases are TGTGCCAGCAGAACCGGGACAGGGGTCACCTTC.

This clonotype was counted ten times or more. This chain connects TRBV29-1 to TRBJ2-1, with 10 bases identical to TRBD2. The junction had 5 bases not matched to a gene; V was cut back by 6 bases and J by 9 bases. The CDR3 length is 12 residues. Germline CDR1 SQVTM, CDR2 ANQGSEA. CDR3: CSVLAGAGEQFF. The CDR3 region has the DNA TGCAGCGTCCTAGCGGGGGCCGGTGAGCAGTTCTTC.

This clonotype was observed at least ten times. The V call is TRBV7-2, the J call TRBJ2-3; the D is unclear. Between the trimmed V and J ends, which lost 5 bases and 6 bases, there was a span of 15 bases. The CDR3 has 14 amino acids. The germline V gene has CDR1 SGHTA and CDR2 FQGNSA. CDR3 sequence (DNA): TGTGCCAGCAGCCCTCGGGCAGTGGCGGATACGCAGTATTTT. Its translation: CASSPRAVADTQYF.

This clonotype was counted at least ten times. The V gene is TRBV11-2, the J gene TRBJ2-5; TRBD2 is a possible D gene (6 bases). The CDR3 contains 16 residues. The germline V and J ends were trimmed by 0 bases and 5 bases, with 16 bases remaining between them. Germline CDR1 is SGHAT and CDR2 is FQNNGV. The CDR3 nucleotides are TGTGCCAGCAGCTTAGATCGGACATTGCGGGGCGAGACCCAGTACTTC. It encodes CASSLDRTLRGETQYF.

This clonotype has a count of ten or more. The chain employs TRBV27 and TRBJ1-5; D is perhaps TRBD1 (6 bases). V was trimmed by 4 bases and J by 2 bases, leaving 9 bases between them. The CDR3 length is 14 residues. CDR1 and CDR2 from the germline V gene are MNHEY and SMNVEV (reference sequence). The CDR3 region is CASSSWTGNQPQHF. The CDR3 coding sequence is TGTGCCAGCAGTTCCTGGACAGGCAATCAGCCCCAGCATTTT.

The CDR3 region is CASQPPRLAAYNEQFF. DNA of the CDR3: TGTGCCAGCCAACCCCCGAGACTAGCGGCTTACAATGAGCAGTTCTTC. This chain joins TRBV7-9 and TRBJ2-1, with TRBD2 identical over 9 bases. The germline V gene encodes CDR1 SEHNR and CDR2 FQNEAQ (reference sequence). After removal of 8 bases from V and 4 bases from J, the junction contained 12 bases not matched to a gene. The CDR3 is 16 amino acids.

This clonotype was seen ten or more times. The DNA of the CDR3 is TGTGCCAGCAGCCCCGGGACACCCACTGAAGCTTTCTTT. Translation gives CASSPGTPTEAFF. This rearrangement joins TRBV7-9 to TRBJ1-1, with D perhaps TRBD1 (6 bases). Germline lookup yields CDR1 SEHNR and CDR2 FQNEAQ (reference sequence). The CDR3 is 13 amino acids. V dropped 5 bases and J dropped 4 bases, with 11 bases sitting between them.

This clonotype was picked up many times. J is TRBJ1-2 and V is TRBV7-2; weak D call: TRBD1 (6 bases). The ends were cut back, 5 bases at V and 3 bases at J, with 16 bases in the middle. The CDR3 extends over 15 amino acids. CDR1 SGHTA and CDR2 FQGNSA come from the germline V gene. CDR3 region: CASSPRTGNDYGYTF. The CDR3 DNA is TGTGCCAGCAGCCCACGCACAGGGAACGACTATGGCTACACCTTC.

In this sample, this clonotype turned up many times. This chain joins TRBV24-1 and TRBJ2-6; D remains ambiguous. Germline lookup yields CDR1 KGHDR and CDR2 SFDVKD. The ends were cut back, 6 bases at V and 4 bases at J, with 12 bases in the middle. This CDR3 has 15 residues. The CDR3 here is CATSNSEAGANVLTF. The CDR3 bases are TGTGCCACCAGTAACAGTGAAGCGGGGGCCAACGTCCTGACTTTC.

This clonotype was seen many times. V is TRBV13 and J is TRBJ1-1, with TRBD1 as a possible D gene (6 bases). The germline V and J ends were trimmed by 4 bases and 7 bases, with 7 bases remaining between them. The germline V gene encodes CDR1 PRHDT and CDR2 FYEKMQ (reference sequence). This CDR3 has 11 amino acids. CDR3 in DNA: TGTGCCAGCAGCTCGACAGGTGAAGCTTTCTTT. Amino acid sequence: CASSSTGEAFF.